Reported below is one T cell receptor beta chain. This clone's antigen is unknown. Nothing much larger sits one base from this clone, and base qualities are not available. Libraries were made using the immunoSEQ multiplex PCR assay. A mixture of 60 forward primers for TCR Vbeta segments and 13 reverse primers for TCR Jbeta segments was used in the multiplex PCR. A multiplex PCR assay on genomic DNA amplified the CDR3 region of rearranged TCR beta genes. The amplified TCR beta libraries were sequenced on the Illumina HiSeq System as 87-base-pair reads. Concerning the study's data processing: In a later analysis, 77 million or so unique TCR beta chains were counted across the 690 or so repertoires, and roughly 11 million of these chains were shared by at least two donors. A nearest-neighbor algorithm error-corrected the raw reads and collapsed the reads into unique sequences, merging closely related sequences to remove PCR and sequencing errors. CDR3 sequences were aligned to IMGT reference sequences to assign V, D and J gene segments. For a sequence to be retained, a match of at least six nucleotides was required to both a V gene segment and a J gene segment. Rearrangements were classified as productive when the CDR3 lacked stop codons and remained in frame with V and J, and all other rearrangements were classified as non-productive. Following IMGT convention, CDR3 was defined as the stretch from the second conserved V-encoded cysteine to the conserved J-encoded phenylalanine. Sequences without an unambiguous match to a single V gene segment were excluded from the earlier analysis of over 500 of the donors. An earlier analysis of a few hundred of the donors called V segments functional above 56.7% productive rearrangements and segregating when the between-donor standard deviation exceeded 5%. A statistical classification framework was built to diagnose cytomegalovirus status from the catalog of TCR beta chain sequences. In a later analysis, V and J genes were assigned by comparing TCR nucleotide sequences against IMGT/GENE-DB human TR gene sequences. A later analysis assigned CDR3 sequences and most-parsimonious VDJ recombination scenarios with the TCRdist pipeline. A later analysis defined each TCR beta chain by its CDR3 amino acid sequence plus V-gene family, and excluded reads lacking a unique V-gene family. As a way to deal with suspected cross-contamination and a sequencing artifact, a later analysis dropped nearly 600 nucleotide sequences that were highly shared and had low generation probability. In a later analysis, a clonal expansion index was calculated for each public chain from normalized within-repertoire ranks of inferred template counts. In a later analysis, generation probabilities were computed with a VDJ recombination model fitted to out-of-frame rearrangements, and the resulting probabilities were checked against IGoR. Hypergeometric tests were used in a later analysis to score TCR-TCR, TCR-HLA and TCR-CMV co-occurrence, with a repertoire-size bias correction applied to the TCR pairs. A later analysis estimated false discovery rates by permuting HLA or CMV assignments 20 times. In a later analysis, co-occurring TCRs were grouped using DBSCAN, and TCRdist sequence similarity was added for clustering within HLA-allele-positive subsets. For co-occurrence clustering, repertoires with fewer than 30,000 or more than 120,000 public chains were excluded, along with four or five repertoires with anomalous nucleotide sharing. TCRdb stores this immuneACCESS table with in-frame sequences only. Part of the clones is absent; in the studies checked, under half of the shortfall reflects unresolved V genes, and no reason is known for the rest. Clone size and the V and J calls come from that table; the DNA yielded D and trimming. The sample profile shows over 200,000 clones; around 88% of them were found once. Together, the top ten hold about 1% of the sample.

The sample comes from a study of cytomegalovirus exposure and HLA in healthy donors (dated by TCRdb to 2016 to 2017). For context, the study as a whole: An earlier analysis of approximately 640 of the donors reported 250 to 300 Gb of sequence data and some 120 million unique TCR beta sequences from 150 million to 200 million T cells. To study patterns of TCR occurrence, a later analysis re-analyzed previously published TCR beta repertoires from 650 to 750 donors and added high-resolution HLA genotyping. Genome-wide SNP genotypes for about three fifths of the roughly 700 donors were used in a later genetic analysis, which treated that subset as a discovery cohort. To predict cytomegalovirus infection status, the study brought together high-throughput TCR immunosequencing, statistical association of individual TCRs with disease status, and machine learning. Besides the first cohort of hundreds of subjects, a separate validation cohort made up of 120 different subjects was used. The later analysis used no new phenotypic data to find candidate immune exposures, relying instead on TCR beta sequences and their occurrence across donors. Class I and class II HLA loci were covered by the typing at four-digit resolution. An earlier analysis of around 580 of the donors used high-throughput TCR beta sequencing to judge whether each TCR beta V gene segment behaved as functional or pseudogenic. The aim of the study was to test whether cataloging public T cell receptors could identify signatures of past pathogen exposure. Typing coverage differed by locus: A, B, C, DRB1 and DQB1 were typed in about 620-630 donors, DQA1 in 522, DPA1 in around 580, and DPB1 in just under 490. Roughly 300 gigabases of sequencing data and approximately 85 million unique TCR sequences were included in an early release covering roughly 700 HLA-typed donors. Donor age, sex, ethnicity and CMV serostatus were compiled together with the repertoire data. Every discovery cohort repertoire had been produced on one sequencing platform. Using immunosequencing, the study profiled T cell repertoires from 640 or so subjects and related those repertoires to cytomegalovirus serostatus. Among the roughly 390 genotyped donors, about 85% belonged to the genetic ancestry cluster associated with self-reported Caucasian donors. Because of strong linkage in the cohort, four to six DR-DQ haplotypes were treated as single units for association and clustering. Across under 500 genotyped donors of the cohort, an average of about 250,000 unique TCR beta nucleotide sequences per donor were sequenced, and roughly 17% of those sequences were non-productive.

The cohort comprised 670 or so healthy bone marrow donors. All cohort members were sampled while nominally healthy, although unrecorded immune exposures were likely present. The donor was CMV seronegative and belonged to the group of roughly 330 seronegative cohort members. Every donor gave a peripheral blood sample, and the peripheral blood mononuclear cells from that sample were used for TCR beta sequencing. The Qiagen DNeasy Blood Extraction Kit was used to extract genomic DNA from the blood cell samples. General study outcomes and caveats: Several of the top co-occurrence clusters appeared to be linked to parvovirus B19, influenza, CMV and Epstein-Barr virus, according to a later analysis. Because HLA typing was missing for some donors at each locus, association tests included only the typed subset. Most TCR sequences were observed very rarely across donors, whereas some public TCRs were present in many individuals. A later analysis found that HLA-associated TCR beta chains were more clonally expanded and had lower generation probabilities than equally common non-associated chains. In an earlier analysis of about 540 of the donors, most TCR beta V segments were observed in productive rearrangements about 87% or about 30% of the time, broadly matching IMGT annotations. Presence/absence analyses assumed roughly uniform sequencing depth across donors, an assumption that may not hold. A cluster of highly shared sequence variants was judged likely to represent a technical artifact of the sequencing pipeline. In a later analysis, most CMV-associated TCR beta chains were found to appear HLA-restricted, with HLA associations seemingly driven largely by CMV exposure. Immune exposure information for the cohort was limited to CMV serostatus. Because counts were too low, about 15 rarely observed V segments, including chromosome 9 orphons, were left out of the earlier analysis of 587 of the donors. Only TCR beta chains were sequenced in this cohort, and the absence of alpha or paired-chain data limited detectable features. In a later analysis, the rate of TCR association differed among HLA loci, with DRB1 alleles having the most associated TCRs and HLA-C alleles having the fewest. Assigning TCR associations to individual alleles was difficult when HLA alleles, especially DR and DQ, strongly co-occurred. The authors suggested that the approach could potentially be generalized to other disease states and immunological phenotypes. A later genetic analysis associated a missense DCLRE1C variant with V-gene and J-gene trimming of TCR beta chains, and an independent cohort replicated the association. Correlated functional status among segregating V segments might reflect linkage disequilibrium, but an unknown experimental factor could not be ruled out. Specific HLA alleles were associated with roughly 16,000 TCR beta sequences at a false discovery rate of 0.05 in a later analysis. Three of the identified cytomegalovirus-associated TCR beta chains were confirmed in vitro to be specific for cytomegalovirus antigens. In both the original and validation cohorts, the classifier was reported to diagnose cytomegalovirus status with high specificity and sensitivity. A further reported finding was that TCR beta sequences accurately predicted the HLA-A and HLA-B alleles for most subjects in the first cohort. According to a later genetic analysis, donors in an Asian-associated ancestry cluster had fewer N-insertions in productive TCRs than the roughly 670-donor mean. Some IMGT-functional V segments, including TRBV6-2 and TRBV6-3, could not be told apart with the 87-base-pair reads, so those segments were excluded. In the study, about 150 TCR beta chains were listed as associated with cytomegalovirus.

Including the terminal cysteine and phenylalanine, the CDR3 comprises 15 residues. Only the CDR3 part of the read is kept: 45 bases, read in frame from the first base. Clipping removes 3 bases from V and 4 bases from J, with 4 as the unmatched junction base count. The germline V gene specifies KGHSH as CDR1 and LQKENI as CDR2. The sequencing input was PBMCs. The chain is encoded by TRBV18 joined to TRBJ2-1; 9 middle bases align to TRBD1. This sequence was found in a young woman in good health and CMV-seronegative. The CDR3 here reads CASSPGTGWYNEQFF. The DNA sequence follows: TGTGCCAGCTCACCGGGGACAGGGTGGTACAATGAGCAGTTCTTC.